The 24 T cell receptor beta chains presented below share a single source sample, sequenced in a study of cytomegalovirus exposure and HLA in healthy donors. Primers included in the PCR were 60 Vbeta and 13 Jbeta primers. The table came from immunoSEQ multiplex PCR; TCRdb's copy has only in-frame clones and leaves some out. Altogether around 100,000 clones are present, over 65% being singletons, with the ten largest covering approximately 5%. Material for sequencing was PBMCs. The receptor set was obtained from a woman aged 30 to 39 in good health and CMV-seropositive.

The V and J genes are TRBV7-9 and TRBJ1-3; no clear D. V was pared by 3 bases and J by 0 bases, with 9 bases between. The length of the CDR3 is 15 residues. Germline lookup yields CDR1 SEHNR and CDR2 FQNEAQ (reference sequence). CDR3 amino acids: CASSLNSYSGNTIYF. CDR3 nucleotides: TGTGCCAGCAGCTTGAACAGTTACTCTGGAAACACCATATATTTT.

The chain links TRBV5-1 to TRBJ2-7, with 8 nucleotides matching TRBD2. The CDR3 runs 14 residues. With V trimmed by 4 bases and J by 7 bases, 10 bases remained unmatched. CDR1 and CDR2 (germline): SGHRS, YFSETQ. CDR3 region: CASSPQRGPREQYF. The DNA for the CDR3 is TGCGCCAGCAGCCCCCAGCGGGGGCCGCGGGAGCAGTACTTC.

The chain has TRBV5-5 and TRBJ2-7; perhaps TRBD2 as D (6 bases). CDR1 and CDR2 from the germline V gene are SGHKS and YYEKEE (reference sequence). This CDR3 contains 15 residues. The V gene lost 4 bases and the J gene lost 0 bases, with 14 bases spanning the gap. DNA of the CDR3: TGTGCCAGCAGCGATCCGGGACTCAGCTCCTACGAGCAGTACTTC. It codes for CASSDPGLSSYEQYF.

The genes are TRBV7-2 and TRBJ1-3; D may be TRBD1 (5 bases). With 4 bases removed from V and 0 bases from J, the gap between germline ends came to 7 bases. The CDR3 consists of 14 residues. Germline values: CDR1 SGHTA, CDR2 FQGNSA. The CDR3 spells CASSSGLSGNTIYF. DNA for the CDR3: TGTGCCAGCAGCTCAGGGCTCTCTGGAAACACCATATATTTT.

Notes on this clone: The sample holds other DNA sequences that translate to the same CDR3. This chain joins TRBV6-1 and TRBJ1-5; 7 positions agree with TRBD1. Germline V gene lookup returns CDR1 MNHNS and CDR2 SASEGT. The CDR3 runs 13 residues. Trimming removed 6 bases from V and 2 bases from J; junction bases left unmatched: 1. CDR3 nucleotides: TGTGCCAGCAGAGGGACAGGCAATCAGCCCCAGCATTTT. Protein sequence: CASRGTGNQPQHF.

This clone was detected once. The CDR3 sequence: CASSDRGLYGYTF. The CDR3 DNA follows: TGTGCCAGCAGTGACAGGGGGCTTTATGGCTACACCTTC. The V and J genes are TRBV2 and TRBJ1-2, with 8 bases aligning to TRBD1. CDR1 SNHLY and CDR2 FYNNEI come from the germline V gene. This CDR3 is built from 13 residues. V shed 3 bases, J shed 5 bases, and the junction held 2 bases outside the gene matches.

J is TRBJ1-2 and V is TRBV2; a weak D match, TRBD1 (5 bases). The CDR3 is 13 residues long. Germline V CDR1 and CDR2: SNHLY, FYNNEI. Trimming removed 3 bases from V and 4 bases from J, with 9 bases in between. Written as DNA, the CDR3 is TGTGCCAGCAGTGAGGAGGGGATCTATGGCTACACCTTC. Its translation is CASSEEGIYGYTF.

CDR3 nucleotides: TGTGCCAGCAACCTAGCGGGAGGGAGCTCCTACAATGAGCAGTTCTTC. Protein product: CASNLAGGSSYNEQFF. The chain links TRBV9 to TRBJ2-1, with 12 bases matching TRBD2. The CDR3 consists of 16 residues. Looked up from germline, CDR1 is SGDLS and CDR2 is YYNGEE. Trimming cost V 6 bases and J 0 bases; bases outside gene matches: 4.

J is TRBJ2-1 and V is TRBV4-1; 7 bases agree with TRBD2. Germline lookup yields CDR1 MGHRA and CDR2 YSYEKL. The CDR3 covers 17 residues. With 1 base clipped from V and 0 bases from J, the junction kept 6 bases outside the gene matches. The CDR3 region has the DNA TGCGCCAGCAGCCAAGGGCCCAGCGGGAACTCCTACAATGAGCAGTTCTTC. Translating gives CASSQGPSGNSYNEQFF.

The gene calls are TRBV5-4 and TRBJ2-7, with D perhaps TRBD1 (5 bases). CDR3 size: 13 residues. Per the germline V gene, CDR1 is SGHNT and CDR2 is YYREEE (reference sequence). V shed 0 bases and J shed 3 bases, with 7 bases lying between them. The CDR3 coding sequence is TGTGCCAGCAGCTTGGGAACAGGCTACGAGCAGTACTTC. This gives the protein CASSLGTGYEQYF.

The chain couples TRBV13 to TRBJ1-5, with a weak D call TRBD1 (5 bases). Germline CDR1 PRHDT, CDR2 FYEKMQ (reference sequence). The CDR3 spans 15 residues. The germline V and J ends were trimmed by 5 bases and 5 bases, with 16 bases remaining between them. For the CDR3, the DNA is TGTGCCAGCAGCCCCAGGGTCGAACAATATCAGCCCCAGCATTTT. Amino acids: CASSPRVEQYQPQHF.

The CDR3 nucleotides read TGTGCCAGCAGCGCGCCGGGACAGCGAGAATACGAGCAGTACTTC. Its protein product is CASSAPGQREYEQYF. The chain has TRBV11-3 and TRBJ2-7; 7 bases are shared with TRBD1. Per the germline V gene, CDR1 is SGHNT and CDR2 is YENEEA. This CDR3 is built from 15 residues. Unmatched junction bases numbered 11, after V lost 5 bases and J lost 4 bases.

The J gene is TRBJ1-1, the V gene TRBV11-2; D not resolved. CDR1 and CDR2 from the germline V gene are SGHAT and FQNNGV. The CDR3 runs to 14 residues. V lost 5 bases and J lost 2, with 12 bases in between. CDR3 DNA sequence: TGTGCCAGCAGCCCTTCTGGAGGCAACACTGAAGCTTTCTTT. Translating gives CASSPSGGNTEAFF.

V gene TRBV15 combines with J gene TRBJ2-5; 13 nucleotides align to TRBD2. J was trimmed by 3 bases and V by 3 bases; bases with no gene match: 7. Looked up from germline, CDR1 is LNHNV and CDR2 is YYDKDF (reference sequence). This CDR3 is 17 amino acids long. Here the CDR3 reads CATSRDRTSGGKETQYF. DNA for the CDR3: TGTGCCACCAGCAGGGATCGGACTAGCGGGGGAAAAGAGACCCAGTACTTC. Variable domain in full (rest from reference TRBV15 and TRBJ2-5): DAMVIQNPRYQVTQFGKPVTLSCSQTLNHNVMYWYQQKSSQAPKLLFHYYDKDFNNEADTPDNFQSRRPNTSFCFLDIRSPGLGDTAMYLCATSRDRTSGGKETQYFGPGTRLLVL.

About this clone: Within the sample, other DNA sequences also encode this same CDR3. This sequence joins TRBV2 and TRBJ2-2; no definite D call. Germline V gives CDR1 SNHLY, CDR2 FYNNEI. V was shortened by 6 bases and J by 0 bases, with 8 bases between the two germline ends. The CDR3 sequence is 14 residues long. This chain's CDR3 is CASRLTTNTGELFF. CDR3 nucleotide sequence: TGTGCCAGCAGGCTGACAACGAACACCGGGGAGCTGTTTTTT.

The V gene is TRBV5-1, the J gene TRBJ1-4; D is uncertain. The V gene's germline CDR1 is SGHRS and CDR2 YFSETQ. The CDR3 spans 13 residues. Trimming left V 2 bases short and J 7 bases short, with 9 bases between. The CDR3: CASSLGGREKLFF. For the CDR3, the DNA is TGCGCCAGCAGCTTAGGAGGGCGTGAAAAACTGTTTTTT.

The genes are TRBV6-5 and TRBJ2-7, with no clear D. Trimming took off 5 bases at V and 4 bases at J, with 9 bases between the two ends. This CDR3 contains 12 residues. CDR1 is MNHEY, CDR2 SVGAGI, per germline. DNA for the CDR3: TGTGCCAGCAGTCGATCGACATACGAGCAGTACTTC. This gives the protein CASSRSTYEQYF.

V and J are TRBV19 and TRBJ2-3; D is perhaps TRBD2 (6 bases). V was shortened by 6 bases and J by 1 base, with 17 bases between the two germline ends. The CDR3 runs to 16 residues. Germline lookup yields CDR1 LNHDA and CDR2 SQIVND (reference sequence). CDR3 DNA: TGTGCCAGTAGCCGCCCCCGGAGGGGTGGCACAGATACGCAGTATTTT. Translating it yields CASSRPRRGGTDTQYF.

This clone was counted once. The V call is TRBV7-9, the J call TRBJ1-1; D perhaps matches TRBD1 (6 bases). The CDR3 spans 14 residues. From germline, CDR1 is SEHNR and CDR2 FQNEAQ (reference sequence). V lost 1 base, J lost 0 bases, and 6 bases lay in between. In nucleotides, the CDR3 is TGTGCCAGCAGCTTAGGGGACATGAACACTGAAGCTTTCTTT. Its translation is CASSLGDMNTEAFF. The variable domain in full, completed from reference TRBV7-9 and TRBJ1-1, reads DTGVSQNPRHKITKRGQNVTFRCDPISEHNRLYWYRQTLGQGPEFLTYFQNEAQLEKSRLLSDRFSAERPKGSFSTLEIQRTEQGDSAMYLCASSLGDMNTEAFFGQGTRLTVV.

The chain is built from TRBV6-6 and TRBJ1-5; 9 positions match TRBD1. J was trimmed by 7 bases and V by 7 bases; bases with no gene match: 5. The CDR3 has 13 residues. CDR1 is MNHNY and CDR2 is SVGAGI in the germline V gene (reference sequence). This CDR3 reads CASTRTGDQPQHF. In DNA, the CDR3 is TGTGCCAGCACCCGGACAGGGGACCAGCCCCAGCATTTT.

Turning to this clone: The sample carries other DNA sequences with the same CDR3. V and J are TRBV27 and TRBJ1-3; 7 positions agree with TRBD1. The CDR3 is 14 residues long. Trimming at V came to 5 bases and at J to 3 bases, leaving 4 bases not matched to a gene. Per germline, CDR1 MNHEY and CDR2 SMNVEV (reference sequence). CDR3 in amino acids: CASSTGAGGNTIYF. The DNA for the CDR3 is TGTGCCAGCAGTACAGGGGCCGGTGGAAACACCATATATTTT.

This clone occurred a few times. This chain connects TRBV29-1 to TRBJ2-3, with a weak D call TRBD2 (6 bases). The length of the CDR3 is 16 residues. Germline V lookup: CDR1 SQVTM, CDR2 ANQGSEA. In nucleotides, the CDR3 is TGCAGGGCGGAGGGCGGGACGGGCCATCTTGGAGATACGCAGTATTTT. Protein sequence: CRAEGGTGHLGDTQYF.

The chain has TRBV18 and TRBJ2-2; TRBD2 agrees at 8 bases. CDR1 KGHSH and CDR2 LQKENI come from the germline V gene. J gave up 6 bases and V 0 bases, and 0 bases lay outside the gene matches. The CDR3 spans 14 residues. The CDR3 is CASSPPGLAGELFF. The CDR3 DNA sequence: TGTGCCAGCTCACCACCGGGACTAGCCGGGGAGCTGTTTTTT.

The J gene is TRBJ2-7, the V gene TRBV7-8; D remains unclear. Germline V gives CDR1 SGHVS, CDR2 FQNEAQ. Trimming pared 3 bases from V and 3 bases from J, leaving 3 bases between. The CDR3 has 11 amino acids. CDR3 coding DNA: TGTGCCAGCAGCTTTAACTACGAGCAGTACTTC. It specifies CASSFNYEQYF.